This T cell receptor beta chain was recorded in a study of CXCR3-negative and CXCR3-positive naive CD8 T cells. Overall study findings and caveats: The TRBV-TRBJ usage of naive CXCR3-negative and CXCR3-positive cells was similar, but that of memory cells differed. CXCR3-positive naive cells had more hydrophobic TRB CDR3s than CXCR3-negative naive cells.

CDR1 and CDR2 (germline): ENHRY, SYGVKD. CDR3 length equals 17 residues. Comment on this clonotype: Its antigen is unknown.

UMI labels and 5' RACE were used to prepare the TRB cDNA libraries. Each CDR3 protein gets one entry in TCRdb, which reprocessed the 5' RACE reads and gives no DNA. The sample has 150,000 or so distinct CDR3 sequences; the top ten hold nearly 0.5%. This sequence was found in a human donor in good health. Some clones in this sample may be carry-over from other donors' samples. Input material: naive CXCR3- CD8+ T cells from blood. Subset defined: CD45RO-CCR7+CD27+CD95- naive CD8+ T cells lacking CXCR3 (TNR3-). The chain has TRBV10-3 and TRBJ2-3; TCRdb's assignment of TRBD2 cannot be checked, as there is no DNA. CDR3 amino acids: CAISEAGGPASTDTQYF.